This entry features one T cell receptor beta chain sequence. The antigen is undetermined. The data are from a study of CD4 T cells in relation to SARS-CoV-2 and coronaviruses. V lost 5 bases, J lost 1 base, and 11 bases stayed unmatched. CDR3 length: 18 amino acids. Germline assignment: CDR1 LNHDA and CDR2 SQIVND (reference sequence). Only in-frame clones appear in the TCRdb table, and some are missing; sequencing was by immunoSEQ multiplex PCR. The profile shows 38,000 or so clones, around 77% of them singletons. The sample was memory CD4+ T cells from PBMCs, cultured in vitro. This TCR derives from an adult with COVID-19. The V and J genes are TRBV19 and TRBJ2-2; the match to TRBD2 covers 9 bases. The CDR3 coding sequence is TGTGCCAGTAGTCCCGGGGTCAGCGGGAGGCGGAACACCGGGGAGCTGTTTTTT. This sequence encodes CASSPGVSGRRNTGELFF.